Shown below are 21 T cell receptor beta chains from a single sample sequenced in a study of T cells in Graves' hyperthyroidism and ophthalmopathy. Regions amplified from RNA transcripts were the TCR beta CDR3 regions. HTBI primers were employed in a first-round RT-PCR of the TCR CDR3. Each CDR3 protein is one row after TCRdb ran MiXCR on the multiplex PCR reads. The sample has 450,000 to 650,000 distinct CDR3 sequences, roughly 15% seen once. Sample: blood. These receptor sequences come from a woman aged 18-29 years with Graves' ophthalmopathy.

This clonotype was recorded many times. This chain joins TRBV5-1 and TRBJ2-1; D call uncertain. Per germline, CDR1 SGHRS and CDR2 YFSETQ. The CDR3 consists of 15 residues. The V end lost 3 bases, the J end lost 0 bases, and 10 bases lay between the germline ends. In DNA, the CDR3 is TGCGCCAGCAGCTCGATAGATAGCTCCTACAATGAGCAGTTCTTC. This encodes CASSSIDSSYNEQFF. Combining the CDR3 with reference TRBV5-1 and TRBJ2-1 gives the whole variable domain KAGVTQTPRYLIKTRGQQVTLSCSPISGHRSVSWYQQTPGQGLQFLFEYFSETQRNKGNFPGRFSGRQFSNSRSEMNVSTLELGDSALYLCASSSIDSSYNEQFFGPGTRLTVL.

This clonotype was counted many times. V is TRBV3-1 and J is TRBJ2-5; no definite D call. The V gene lost 4 bases and the J gene lost 4 bases, with 13 bases spanning the gap. The CDR3 has 14 residues. Per germline, CDR1 LGHDT and CDR2 YNNKEL (reference sequence). In DNA, the CDR3 is TGTGCCAGCAGCCGCACTGCAGACCGAGAGACCCAGTACTTC. Encoded protein: CASSRTADRETQYF.

This clonotype was observed a handful of times. The chain recombines TRBV11-2 with TRBJ1-2; maybe TRBD1 (5 bases). This CDR3 contains 17 residues. V dropped 4 bases and J dropped 3 bases, with 21 bases sitting between them. Germline V lookup: CDR1 SGHAT, CDR2 FQNNGV. The CDR3 protein is CASSSWTPETLDYGYTF. As DNA, the CDR3 is TGTGCCAGCAGCTCCTGGACACCGGAGACCCTAGACTATGGCTACACCTTC. Looking up the rest from reference TRBV11-2 and TRBJ1-2 gives the full variable domain: EAGVAQSPRYKIIEKRQSVAFWCNPISGHATLYWYQQILGQGPKLLIQFQNNGVVDDSQLPKDRFSAERLKGVDSTLKIQPAKLEDSAVYLCASSSWTPETLDYGYTFGSGTRLTVV.

This clonotype was counted a few times. V and J are TRBV18 and TRBJ2-7, with 9 bases fitting TRBD2. The germline V gene encodes CDR1 KGHSH and CDR2 LQKENI. V was pared by 0 bases and J by 6 bases, with 9 bases of the junction left unmatched. The CDR3 length is 16 residues. The CDR3 DNA follows: TGTGCCAGCTCACCACCCGGGGGACTAGCACCTTCCGAGCAGTACTTC. It yields the protein CASSPPGGLAPSEQYF. The full variable domain, with the rest looked up from reference TRBV18 and TRBJ2-7, is NAGVMQNPRHLVRRRGQEARLRCSPMKGHSHVYWYRQLPEEGLKFMVYLQKENIIDESGMPKERFSAEFPKEGPSILRIQQVVRGDSAAYFCASSPPGGLAPSEQYFGPGTRLTVT.

This clonotype was recorded many times. The chain uses TRBV7-8 and TRBJ1-2; TRBD1 aligns across 8 bases. Germline V gene data show CDR1 as SGHVS and CDR2 as FQNEAQ. Unmatched junction bases numbered 6, after V lost 2 bases and J lost 4 bases. The CDR3 has 15 residues. This chain's CDR3 is CASSLTGTGSYGYTF. The CDR3 coding sequence is TGTGCCAGCAGCTTAACCGGGACAGGCTCCTATGGCTACACCTTC.

This clonotype was seen repeatedly, ten times or more. V gene TRBV20-1 combines with J gene TRBJ2-3; 12 bases align to TRBD2. The CDR3 totals 14 residues. Germline V CDR1 and CDR2: DFQATT, SNEGSKA (reference sequence). V lost 6 bases and J lost 7; bases outside the gene matches: 8. The CDR3 DNA reads TGCAGTGCCGAGCCGCTAGCGGGAGGGAATACGCAGTATTTT. It is translated as CSAEPLAGGNTQYF.

This clonotype has more than one count but fewer than ten. Just one base apart from a much larger clone, this may be a read error. The chain uses TRBV7-9 and TRBJ2-7, with D uncertain. The V end lost 1 base, the J end lost 6 bases, and 10 bases lay between the germline ends. CDR1 and CDR2 (germline): SEHNR, FQNEAQ (reference sequence). The CDR3 contains 13 residues. As DNA, the CDR3 is TGTGCCAGCAGCTTAGATTGGCCGCCCGAGCAGTACTTC. Protein product: CASSLDWPPEQYF.

At least ten counts were recorded for this clonotype. The CDR3 protein is CASSLGPLYTF. The CDR3 DNA reads as TGTGCCAGCAGCTTAGGTCCATTATACACCTTC. The rearrangement uses TRBV7-9 and TRBJ1-2; D not certain. The CDR3 consists of 11 residues. The germline V gene encodes CDR1 SEHNR and CDR2 FQNEAQ (reference sequence). Deletions cut 1 base from V and 11 bases from J, with 8 bases between. Full variable domain (outside the CDR3, taken from reference TRBV7-9 and TRBJ1-2): DTGVSQNPRHKITKRGQNVTFRCDPISEHNRLYWYRQTLGQGPEFLTYFQNEAQLEKSRLLSDRFSAERPKGSFSTLEIQRTEQGDSAMYLCASSLGPLYTFGSGTRLTVV.

The V gene is TRBV25-1, the J gene TRBJ2-3; TRBD2 matches 10 bases. Trimming cost V 7 bases and J 0 bases; bases outside gene matches: 10. CDR1 and CDR2 (germline): MGHDK, SYGVNS. The CDR3 extends over 17 amino acids. The CDR3 region has the DNA TGTGCCAGCACGGGGATGACTAGCGGGTTTAGCACAGATACGCAGTATTTT. Amino acid sequence: CASTGMTSGFSTDTQYF.

This clonotype was counted between two and nine times. The chain combines TRBV19 with TRBJ2-3, with D perhaps TRBD2 (6 bases). CDR3 size: 16 residues. Trimming shortened V by 5 bases and J by 2 bases, and 17 bases separated the two germline ends. Germline assignment: CDR1 LNHDA and CDR2 SQIVND (reference sequence). The CDR3 region is CASSVTSRGNTDTQYF. The CDR3 DNA sequence: TGTGCCAGTAGTGTCACTAGCCGGGGGAACACAGATACGCAGTATTTT.

This clonotype was detected only a few times. The J gene is TRBJ2-1, the V gene TRBV28, with a tentative D call TRBD2 (6 bases). V was cut by 4 bases and J by 10 bases, with 20 bases left in between. The CDR3 has 15 residues. Looked up from germline, CDR1 is MDHEN and CDR2 is SYDVKM. The CDR3, as DNA: TGTGCCAGCAGTTCTCCTCGGGACTCCGAGCAGGAGCAGTTCTTC. Translating gives CASSSPRDSEQEQFF.

Many counts were recorded for this clonotype. V is TRBV28 and J is TRBJ1-1; a possible D gene is TRBD1 (6 bases). Germline CDR1 is MDHEN and CDR2 is SYDVKM. The V end lost 5 bases, the J end lost 0 bases, and 13 bases lay between the germline ends. The CDR3 has 15 amino acids. Here the CDR3 DNA reads TGTGCCAGCAGTCCCAGTGGACAGATGAACACTGAAGCTTTCTTT. Protein: CASSPSGQMNTEAFF.

This clonotype has only a few counts. This chain connects TRBV3-1 to TRBJ2-1; maybe TRBD1 (5 bases). The CDR3 contains 18 residues. Germline V lookup: CDR1 LGHDT, CDR2 YNNKEL (reference sequence). Trimming removed 3 bases from V and 1 base from J, with 19 bases in between. CDR3 nucleotide sequence: TGTGCCAGCAGCCAGGTCGCTCGGACAATCATATCCTACAATGAGCAGTTCTTC. Translated, it gives CASSQVARTIISYNEQFF.

This clonotype occurred a few times. J is TRBJ2-1 and V is TRBV10-3; TRBD2 matches at 7 bases. The V segment lost 6 bases and the J segment 7 bases; nucleotides outside the gene matches: 12. Germline V gene sequence: CDR1 ENHRY, CDR2 SYGVKD. CDR3 size: 15 residues. CDR3 nucleotides: TGTGCCATCAGGGAACGGGGGGAGGCTTTAAATGAGCAGTTCTTC. Protein product: CAIRERGEALNEQFF.

In this sample, this clonotype turned up a few times. The chain joins TRBV6-2 or TRBV6-3 to TRBJ1-4, with D unresolved. CDR3 length: 16 amino acids. V lost 6 bases to trimming and J lost 0 bases, with 14 bases between them. Germline V gives CDR1 MNHEY, CDR2 SVGEGT. CDR3 sequence reads: CASSSYSVTTNEKLFF. CDR3 bases: TGTGCCAGCAGCTCGTACTCGGTTACAACTAATGAAAAACTGTTTTTT.

In this sample, this clonotype turned up a few times. The rearrangement links TRBV7-9 to TRBJ2-7; D may be TRBD1 (5 bases). V was pared by 3 bases and J by 5 bases, with 14 bases between. The CDR3 spans 14 residues. Germline V gene lookup returns CDR1 SEHNR and CDR2 FQNEAQ (reference sequence). CDR3 residues: CASSFTQGSHEQYF. In DNA form, the CDR3 reads TGTGCCAGCAGCTTCACTCAGGGTTCCCACGAGCAGTACTTC.

Ten or more counts support this clonotype. The chain uses TRBV6-6 and TRBJ1-2, with a tentative D call TRBD1 (5 bases). V was shortened by 2 bases and J by 6 bases, with 13 bases between the two germline ends. The CDR3 consists of 14 residues. CDR1 and CDR2 from the germline V gene are MNHNY and SVGAGI (reference sequence). CDR3 region: CASSYGQGLDGYTF. Written as DNA, the CDR3 is TGTGCCAGCAGTTACGGGCAGGGACTGGATGGCTACACCTTC.

This clonotype has a count of ten or more. The V call is TRBV20-1, the J call TRBJ2-7; no definite D call. Trimming stripped 1 base from V and 6 bases from J, with 13 bases between. Germline-derived CDR1 and CDR2 are DFQATT and SNEGSKA (reference sequence). This CDR3 spans 13 amino acids. The CDR3 region has the DNA TGCAGTGCTAGAGCCCCCCCTGCCCTCGAGCAGTACTTC. Protein product: CSARAPPALEQYF.

This clonotype has ten or more counts. The genes are TRBV20-1 and TRBJ1-1; unclear D gene. CDR1 and CDR2 from the germline V gene are DFQATT and SNEGSKA (reference sequence). Trimming took off 5 bases at V and 4 bases at J, with 14 bases between the two ends. The CDR3 is 13 amino acids. The CDR3 loop is CSAVRELRTEAFF. For the CDR3, the DNA is TGCAGTGCTGTGCGGGAGTTGCGCACTGAAGCTTTCTTT.

This clonotype was detected only once. This chain connects TRBV6-1 to TRBJ2-2, with 7 bases that match TRBD2. Trimming cost V 7 bases and J 6 bases; bases outside gene matches: 17. The CDR3 has 17 residues. The V gene's germline CDR1 is MNHNS and CDR2 SASEGT. The CDR3 loop is CASTPGVGGISAGELFF. The DNA for the CDR3 is TGTGCCAGCACCCCTGGGGTCGGGGGGATCTCCGCCGGGGAGCTGTTTTTT.

This clonotype was observed many times. The V call is TRBV11-2, the J call TRBJ2-7; D is possibly TRBD1 or TRBD2 (5 bases each). From germline, CDR1 is SGHAT and CDR2 FQNNGV. This CDR3 region has 15 residues. Between the trimmed V and J ends, which lost 5 bases and 0 bases, there was a span of 14 bases. CDR3 nucleotide sequence: TGTGCCAGCAGCCCTGGGACCTATAGCTCCTACGAGCAGTACTTC. This sequence encodes CASSPGTYSSYEQYF.